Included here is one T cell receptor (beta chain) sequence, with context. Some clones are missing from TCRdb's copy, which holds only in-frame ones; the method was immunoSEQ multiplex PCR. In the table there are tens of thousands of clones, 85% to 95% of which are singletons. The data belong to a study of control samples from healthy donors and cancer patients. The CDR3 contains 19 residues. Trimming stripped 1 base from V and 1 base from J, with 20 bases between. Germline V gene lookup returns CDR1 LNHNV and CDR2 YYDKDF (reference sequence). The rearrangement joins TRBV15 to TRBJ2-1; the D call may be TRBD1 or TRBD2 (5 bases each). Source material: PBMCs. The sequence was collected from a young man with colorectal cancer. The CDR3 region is CATSRALTPGRWSYNEQFF. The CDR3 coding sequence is TGTGCCACCAGCAGAGCCTTAACTCCGGGACGTTGGTCCTACAATGAGCAGTTCTTC.